This passage covers 2 T cell receptor beta chains from one sample sequenced in a study of OX40 agonist ivuxolimab in advanced cancers. Generated by immunoSEQ multiplex PCR, the TCRdb table keeps only in-frame clones and is missing some. Here the sample spans roughly 51,000 clones, approximately 90% being singletons. The starting material was CD4+ or CD8+ T cells sorted from blood, obtained in a trial of the OX40 agonist ivuxolimab. The receptors were gathered from an adult with an advanced solid tumor such as melanoma, head and neck, liver or kidney cancer.

This rearrangement joins TRBV7-9 to TRBJ1-1; unclear D gene. This CDR3 contains 13 residues. Germline V gene data show CDR1 as SEHNR and CDR2 as FQNEAQ (reference sequence). Trimming shortened V by 5 bases and J by 1 base, and 8 bases separated the two germline ends. This CDR3 reads CASSVGENTEAFF. The CDR3 nucleotides read TGTGCCAGCAGCGTCGGCGAGAACACTGAAGCTTTCTTT.

The chain recombines TRBV14 with TRBJ1-1; D may be TRBD1 (6 bases). The germline gives CDR1 SGHDN, CDR2 FVKESK. The germline V and J ends were trimmed by 2 bases and 6 bases, with 16 bases remaining between them. The CDR3 is made up of 15 amino acids. CDR3 protein: CASSQNRGGSAEAFF. CDR3 in DNA: TGTGCCAGCAGCCAAAATAGGGGGGGGAGTGCTGAAGCTTTCTTT.